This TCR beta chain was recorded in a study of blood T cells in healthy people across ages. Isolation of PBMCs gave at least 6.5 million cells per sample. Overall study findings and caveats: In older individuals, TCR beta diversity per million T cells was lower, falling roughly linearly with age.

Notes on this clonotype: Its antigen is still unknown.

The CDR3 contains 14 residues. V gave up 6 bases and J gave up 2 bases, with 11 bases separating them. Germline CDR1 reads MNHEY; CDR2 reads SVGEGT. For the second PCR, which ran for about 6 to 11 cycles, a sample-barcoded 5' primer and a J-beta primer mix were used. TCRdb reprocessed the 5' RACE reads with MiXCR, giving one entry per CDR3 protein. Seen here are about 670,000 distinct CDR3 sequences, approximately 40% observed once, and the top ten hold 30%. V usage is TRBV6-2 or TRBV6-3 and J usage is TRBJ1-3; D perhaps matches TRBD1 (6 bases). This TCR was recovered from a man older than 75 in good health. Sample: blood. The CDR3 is CASRPDRPGNTIYF. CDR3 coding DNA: TGTGCCAGCAGACCCGACAGGCCTGGAAACACCATATATTTT.